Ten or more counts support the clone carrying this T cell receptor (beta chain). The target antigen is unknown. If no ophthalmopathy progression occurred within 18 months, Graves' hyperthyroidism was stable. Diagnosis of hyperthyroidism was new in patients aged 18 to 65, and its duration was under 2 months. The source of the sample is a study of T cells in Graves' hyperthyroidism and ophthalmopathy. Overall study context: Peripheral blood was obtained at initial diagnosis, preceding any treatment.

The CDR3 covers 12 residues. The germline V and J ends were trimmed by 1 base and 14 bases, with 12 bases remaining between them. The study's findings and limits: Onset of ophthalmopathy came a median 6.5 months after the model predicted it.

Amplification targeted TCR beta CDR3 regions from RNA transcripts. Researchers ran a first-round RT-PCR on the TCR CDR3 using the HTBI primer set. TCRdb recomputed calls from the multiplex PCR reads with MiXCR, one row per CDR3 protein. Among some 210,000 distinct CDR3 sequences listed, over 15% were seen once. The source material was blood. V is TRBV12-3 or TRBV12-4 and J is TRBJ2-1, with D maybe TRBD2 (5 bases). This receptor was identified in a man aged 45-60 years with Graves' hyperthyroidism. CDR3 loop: CASSLGREPEFF. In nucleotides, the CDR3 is TGTGCCAGCAGTTTAGGTAGGGAGCCAGAGTTCTTC.